This T cell receptor (beta chain) was captured by sequencing in a study of shared clonotypes between healthy human individuals. Profiled with immunoSEQ multiplex PCR; TCRdb holds only in-frame clones, not every one. The data show about 680,000 clones, approximately 79% seen once. The J segment lost 7 bases and the V segment lost 0 bases, leaving 7 bases of the junction unmatched. CDR1 is SGHRS and CDR2 is YFSETQ in the germline V gene. This CDR3 has 16 amino acids. The chain has TRBV5-1 and TRBJ2-1, with 10 bases lining up with TRBD1. The sequenced sample consisted of memory CD4+ T cells sorted from blood. Documented subset: CD45RA-negative fraction. This TCR was sampled from a woman aged 30 to 39 in good health. The CDR3 loop reads CASSLALGQGSNEQFF. The CDR3 DNA follows: TGCGCCAGCAGCTTGGCCCTGGGACAGGGGTCGAATGAGCAGTTCTTC.